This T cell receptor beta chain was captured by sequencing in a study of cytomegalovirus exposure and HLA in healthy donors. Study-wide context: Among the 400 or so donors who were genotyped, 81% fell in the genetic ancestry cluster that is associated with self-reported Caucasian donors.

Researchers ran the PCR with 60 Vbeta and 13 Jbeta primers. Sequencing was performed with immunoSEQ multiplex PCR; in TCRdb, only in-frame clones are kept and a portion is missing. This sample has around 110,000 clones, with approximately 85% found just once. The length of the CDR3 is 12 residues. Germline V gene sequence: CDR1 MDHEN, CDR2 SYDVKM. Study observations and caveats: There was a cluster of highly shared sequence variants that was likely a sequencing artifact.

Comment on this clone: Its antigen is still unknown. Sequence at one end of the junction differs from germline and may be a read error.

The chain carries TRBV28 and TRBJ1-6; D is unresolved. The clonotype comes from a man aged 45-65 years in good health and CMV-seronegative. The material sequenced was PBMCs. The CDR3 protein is CASNLKGSFLHF. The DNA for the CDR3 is TGTGCCAGCAATTTAAAAGGGAGCTTCCTCCACTTT.